This T cell receptor (beta chain) was recorded in a study of blood T cell repertoires in COVID-19. This clone was recorded only once. Participants, about 18 to 100 years old, spanned about two dozen US areas. Participants reported their clinical history, and cohort assignment relied on those reports. TCRdb keeps only in-frame clones here, not all; method: immunoSEQ multiplex PCR. The table shows more than 200,000 clones, with roughly nine tenths occurring only once. The sequencing sample was made of PBMCs or T cells enriched from blood (not recorded which). The receptor comes from a man younger than 40 who had recovered from COVID-19.

CDR3 protein: CASSPASGMLYEQYF. The CDR3 nucleotides are TGTGCCAGCAGCCCGGCTAGCGGGATGCTCTACGAGCAGTACTTC. This chain uses TRBV3-1 (or the pseudogene TRBV3-2) with TRBJ2-7; 9 positions agree with TRBD2. CDR1 and CDR2 from the germline V gene are LGHDT and YNNKEL (reference sequence). J lost 3 bases, V lost 4 bases, and 7 bases had no gene match. The CDR3 length is 15 residues.